This T cell receptor (beta chain) was retrieved from a study of T cell clonality in common variable immunodeficiency. The study, taken as a whole, reports: Fewer TCRbeta clones were shared among CVID subjects than controls. Fewer deletions and N-nucleotide insertions were reportedly seen in common variable immunodeficiency TCR beta sequences. Authors noted CVID clonality's cause needs subpopulation repertoire sequencing.

Each donor provided 5 to 8 ml of heparinized whole blood. Sequencing was performed with immunoSEQ multiplex PCR; in TCRdb, only in-frame clones are kept and a portion is missing. Sampling found about 42,000 clones, none seen once. Trimming left V 3 bases short and J 4 bases short, with 15 bases between. CDR3 length: 14 amino acids. Germline loops: CDR1 DFQATT, CDR2 SNEGSKA (reference sequence). This clone was counted many times. The antigen is not known. The sequenced fragment ends 3 residues before the CDR3 boundary, so the rest is inferred from the germline J gene. Sequenced material: peripheral blood mononuclear cells. The origin of this receptor is a person between 18 and 75 years old in good health. The chain carries TRBV20-1 and TRBJ1-1, with TRBD1 as a possible D gene (5 bases). The CDR3 sequence: CSARGGRAGTEAFF. The part of the CDR3 DNA that was read is TGCAGTGCTAGGGGGGGGAGGGCAGGCACTGAA.